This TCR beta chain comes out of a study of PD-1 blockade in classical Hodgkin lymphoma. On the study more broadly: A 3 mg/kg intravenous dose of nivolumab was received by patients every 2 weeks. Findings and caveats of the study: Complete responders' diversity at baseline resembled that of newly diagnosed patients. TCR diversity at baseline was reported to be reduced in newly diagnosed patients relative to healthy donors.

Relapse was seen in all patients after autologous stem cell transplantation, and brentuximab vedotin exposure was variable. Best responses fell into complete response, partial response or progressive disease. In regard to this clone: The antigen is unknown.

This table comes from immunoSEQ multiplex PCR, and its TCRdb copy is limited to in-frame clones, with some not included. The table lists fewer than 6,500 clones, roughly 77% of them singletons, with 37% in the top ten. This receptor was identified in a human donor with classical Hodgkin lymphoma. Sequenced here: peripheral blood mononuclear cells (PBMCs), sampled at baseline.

The CDR3 region has the DNA TGTGCCAGCTCCAGGGGGTTGAATGGAAACACCATATATTTT. Its translation is CASSRGLNGNTIYF. This chain uses TRBV18 with TRBJ1-3; 7 nucleotides match TRBD1. The CDR3 is 14 residues long. The trim removed 6 bases at V and 3 bases at J, leaving 5 bases unmatched. Per germline, CDR1 KGHSH and CDR2 LQKENI.